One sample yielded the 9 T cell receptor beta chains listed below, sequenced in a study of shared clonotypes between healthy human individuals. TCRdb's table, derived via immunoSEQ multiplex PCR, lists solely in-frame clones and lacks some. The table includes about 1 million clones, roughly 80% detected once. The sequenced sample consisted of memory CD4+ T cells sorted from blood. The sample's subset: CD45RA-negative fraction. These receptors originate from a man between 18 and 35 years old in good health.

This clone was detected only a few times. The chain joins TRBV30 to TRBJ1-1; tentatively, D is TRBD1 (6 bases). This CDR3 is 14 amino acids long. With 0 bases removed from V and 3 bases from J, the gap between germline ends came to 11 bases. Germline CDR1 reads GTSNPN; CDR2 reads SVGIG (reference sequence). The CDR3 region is CAWSVPGAYTEAFF. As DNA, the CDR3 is TGTGCCTGGAGTGTACCAGGGGCTTACACTGAAGCTTTCTTT. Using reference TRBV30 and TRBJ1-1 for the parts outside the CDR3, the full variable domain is SQTIHQWPATLVQPVGSPLSLECTVEGTSNPNLYWYRQAAGRGLQLLFYSVGIGQISSEVPQNLSASRPQDRQFILSSKKLLLSDSGFYLCAWSVPGAYTEAFFGQGTRLTVV.

The CDR3 region is CASSERGMNSPLHF. The CDR3 DNA follows: TGCGCCAGCAGTGAGCGGGGCATGAATTCACCCCTCCACTTT. The gene calls are TRBV10-1 and TRBJ1-6; D perhaps matches TRBD1 (5 bases). The ends were cut back, 2 bases at V and 7 bases at J, with 9 bases in the middle. The CDR3 contains 14 residues. The germline CDR1 and CDR2 sequences are WNHNN and SYGVQD (reference sequence).

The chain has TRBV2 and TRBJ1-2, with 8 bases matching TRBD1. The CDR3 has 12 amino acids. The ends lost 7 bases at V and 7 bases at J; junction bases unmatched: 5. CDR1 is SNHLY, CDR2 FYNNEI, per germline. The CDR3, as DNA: TGTGCCAGCAAGCAGGGGGCCGGTGGCTACACCTTC. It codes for CASKQGAGGYTF.

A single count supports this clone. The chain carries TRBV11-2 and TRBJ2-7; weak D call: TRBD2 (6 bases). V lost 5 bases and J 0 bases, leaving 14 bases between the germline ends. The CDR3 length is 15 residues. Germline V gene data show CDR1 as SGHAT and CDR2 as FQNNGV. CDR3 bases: TGTGCCAGCAGCCCCACTGGCGGGGCCTCCTACGAGCAGTACTTC. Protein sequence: CASSPTGGASYEQYF.

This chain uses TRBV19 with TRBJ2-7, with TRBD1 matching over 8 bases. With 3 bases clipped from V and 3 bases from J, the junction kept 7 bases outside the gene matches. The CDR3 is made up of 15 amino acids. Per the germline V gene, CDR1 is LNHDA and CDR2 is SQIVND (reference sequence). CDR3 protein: CASSISDRVFYEQYF. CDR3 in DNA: TGTGCCAGTAGTATTTCGGACAGGGTATTCTACGAGCAGTACTTC.

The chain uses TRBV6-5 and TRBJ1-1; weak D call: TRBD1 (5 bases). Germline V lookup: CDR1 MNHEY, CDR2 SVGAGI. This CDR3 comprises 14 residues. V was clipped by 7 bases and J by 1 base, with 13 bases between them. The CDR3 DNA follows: TGTGCCAGCACGGGGGGAATTAGGAACACTGAAGCTTTCTTT. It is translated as CASTGGIRNTEAFF.

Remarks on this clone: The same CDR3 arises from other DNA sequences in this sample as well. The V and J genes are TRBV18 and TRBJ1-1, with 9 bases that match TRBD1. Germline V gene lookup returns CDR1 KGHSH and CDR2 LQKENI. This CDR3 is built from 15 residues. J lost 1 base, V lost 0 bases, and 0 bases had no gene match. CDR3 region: CASSPPGQGNTEAFF. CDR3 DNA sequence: TGTGCCAGCTCACCACCGGGACAGGGGAACACTGAAGCTTTCTTT.

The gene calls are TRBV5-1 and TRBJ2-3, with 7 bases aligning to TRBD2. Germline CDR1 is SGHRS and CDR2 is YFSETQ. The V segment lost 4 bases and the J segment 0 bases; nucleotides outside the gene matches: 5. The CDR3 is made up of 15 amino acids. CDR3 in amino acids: CASSPSGDSTDTQYF. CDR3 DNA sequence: TGCGCCAGCAGCCCGAGCGGGGATAGCACAGATACGCAGTATTTT.

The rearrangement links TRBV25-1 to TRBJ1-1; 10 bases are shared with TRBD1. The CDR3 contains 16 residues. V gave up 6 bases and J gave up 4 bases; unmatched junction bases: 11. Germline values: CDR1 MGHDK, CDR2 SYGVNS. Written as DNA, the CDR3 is TGTGCCAGCAGCGGGACAGGGGTTACGATTGGCACTGAAGCTTTCTTT. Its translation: CASSGTGVTIGTEAFF.